A single sample is the source of the 4 T cell receptor beta chains below, sequenced in a study of OX40 agonist ivuxolimab in advanced cancers. TCRdb keeps only in-frame clones here, not all; method: immunoSEQ multiplex PCR. The sample lists some 84,000 clones; 92% were seen once. The specimen comprised CD4+ or CD8+ T cells sorted from blood, sampled in a trial of the OX40 agonist ivuxolimab. All receptors come from an adult with an advanced solid tumor such as melanoma, head and neck, liver or kidney cancer.

This clone was seen just once. The J gene is TRBJ2-3, the V gene TRBV4-3; 10 bases map to TRBD2. CDR3 size: 16 residues. Looked up from germline, CDR1 is LGHNA and CDR2 is YSLEER. V shed 3 bases, J shed 4 bases, and the junction held 7 bases outside the gene matches. The CDR3 sequence is CASSQGLAGVADTQYF. DNA of the CDR3: TGCGCCAGCAGCCAGGGGCTAGCGGGGGTTGCAGATACGCAGTATTTT.

The rearrangement links TRBV6-1 to TRBJ2-5, with TRBD2 identical over 10 bases. The germline V gene has CDR1 MNHNS and CDR2 SASEGT. The CDR3 is 15 amino acids. J gave up 5 bases and V 8 bases, and 11 bases lay outside the gene matches. The CDR3 region is CASGRRAGGSETQYF. The CDR3 DNA reads as TGTGCCAGCGGTAGGCGAGCGGGGGGGTCGGAGACCCAGTACTTC.

The V gene is TRBV5-6, the J gene TRBJ1-2, with D tentatively TRBD1 (5 bases). Trimming shortened V by 0 bases and J by 4 bases, and 13 bases separated the two germline ends. Germline assignment: CDR1 SGHDT and CDR2 YYEEEE. The CDR3 has 15 residues. The CDR3 nucleotides read TGTGCCAGCAGCTTGGGTTCAGGGAGTACCTATGGCTACACCTTC. Its protein product is CASSLGSGSTYGYTF.

The chain has TRBV14 and TRBJ1-2, with a tentative D call TRBD1 (5 bases). The CDR3 is 15 amino acids. Trimming cost V 1 base and J 6 bases, with 15 bases left between them. Germline V CDR1 and CDR2: SGHDN, FVKESK. CDR3 coding DNA: TGTGCCAGCAGCCAAGCGCCAGGGAGGTTCGATGGCTACACCTTC. Translation: CASSQAPGRFDGYTF.